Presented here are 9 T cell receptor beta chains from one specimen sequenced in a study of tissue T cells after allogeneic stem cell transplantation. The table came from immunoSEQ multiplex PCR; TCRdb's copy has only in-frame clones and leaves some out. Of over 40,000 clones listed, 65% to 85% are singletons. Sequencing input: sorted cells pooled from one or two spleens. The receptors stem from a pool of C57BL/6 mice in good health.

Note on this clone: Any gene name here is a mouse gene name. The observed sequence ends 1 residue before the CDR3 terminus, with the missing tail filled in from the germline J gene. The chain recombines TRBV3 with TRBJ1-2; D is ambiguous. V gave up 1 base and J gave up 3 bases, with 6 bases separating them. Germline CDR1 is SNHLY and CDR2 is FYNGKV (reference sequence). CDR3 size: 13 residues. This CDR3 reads CASSLDRDSDYTF. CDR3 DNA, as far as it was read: TGTGCCAGCAGCTTAGACCGGGACTCCGACTACACC.

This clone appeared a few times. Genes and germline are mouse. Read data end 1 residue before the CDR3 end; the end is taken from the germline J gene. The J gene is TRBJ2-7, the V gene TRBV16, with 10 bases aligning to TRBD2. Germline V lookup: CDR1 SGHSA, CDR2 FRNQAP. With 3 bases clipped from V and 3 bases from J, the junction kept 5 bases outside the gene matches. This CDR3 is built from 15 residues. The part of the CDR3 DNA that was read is TGTGCAAGCAGCTTCTCTGGGGGGGCGCTCTATGAACAGTAC. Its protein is CASSFSGGALYEQY. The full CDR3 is CASSFSGGALYEQYF.

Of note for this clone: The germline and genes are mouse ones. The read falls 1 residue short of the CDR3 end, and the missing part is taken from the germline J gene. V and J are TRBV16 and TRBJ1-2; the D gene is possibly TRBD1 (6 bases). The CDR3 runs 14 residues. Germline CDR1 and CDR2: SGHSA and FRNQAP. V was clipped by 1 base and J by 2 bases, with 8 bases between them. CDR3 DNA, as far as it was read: TGTGCAAGCAGCTTAGCGGGGGGCAACTCCGACTACACC. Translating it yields CASSLAGGNSDYT. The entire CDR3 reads CASSLAGGNSDYTF.

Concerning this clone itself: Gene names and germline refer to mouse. The CDR3 loop reads CASSCHRVSGNTLYF. The CDR3 bases that were read are TGTGCCAGCAGTTGTCACAGGGTTTCTGGAAATACGCTCTAT. The J gene is TRBJ1-3, the V gene TRBV22; the table calls TRBD1, which could not be checked here. The missing CDR3 end, 1 residue past where the read stops, is filled in from the germline J gene. TRBV22 constitutes a pseudogene. The CDR3 extends over 15 amino acids.

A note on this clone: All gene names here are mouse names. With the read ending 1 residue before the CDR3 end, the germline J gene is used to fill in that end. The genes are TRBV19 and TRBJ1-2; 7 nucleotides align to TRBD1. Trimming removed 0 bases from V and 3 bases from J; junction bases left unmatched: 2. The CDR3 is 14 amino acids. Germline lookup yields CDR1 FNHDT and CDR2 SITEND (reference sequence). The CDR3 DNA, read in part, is TGTGCCAGCAGTATAGCCAGGGGGGACTCCGACTACACC. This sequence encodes CASSIARGDSDYT. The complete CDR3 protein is CASSIARGDSDYTF. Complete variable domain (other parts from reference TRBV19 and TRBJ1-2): GGIITQTPKFLIGQEGQKLTLKCQQNFNHDTMYWYRQDSGKGLRLIYYSITENDLQKGDLSEGYDASREKKSSFSLTVTSAQKNEMAVFLCASSIARGDSDYTFGSGTRLLVI.

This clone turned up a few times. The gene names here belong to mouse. This chain's CDR3 is CASSGGLGSSYEQYF. Partial CDR3 DNA: TGTGCCAGCAGTGGGGGACTGGGGAGCTCCTATGAACAGTAC. The rearrangement uses TRBV13-1 and TRBJ2-7; TRBD2 agrees at 10 bases. The read falls 1 residue short of the CDR3 end, and the missing part is taken from the germline J gene. Germline assignment: CDR1 NSHNY and CDR2 SYGAGN. V lost 3 bases, J lost 0 bases, and 3 bases stayed unmatched. The CDR3 length is 15 residues.

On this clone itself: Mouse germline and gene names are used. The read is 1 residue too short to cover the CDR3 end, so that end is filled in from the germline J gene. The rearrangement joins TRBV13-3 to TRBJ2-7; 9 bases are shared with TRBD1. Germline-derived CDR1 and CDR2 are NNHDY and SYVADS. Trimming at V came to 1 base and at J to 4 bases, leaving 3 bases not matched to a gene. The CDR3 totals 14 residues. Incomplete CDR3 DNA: TGTGCCAGCAGTGATCCGACAGGGGGTTATGAACAGTAC. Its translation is CASSDPTGGYEQY. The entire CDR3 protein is CASSDPTGGYEQYF.

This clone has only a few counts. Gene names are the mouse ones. The covered CDR3 bases are TGTGCCAGCAGTCCCGGGACGGCGGAACAGTAC. Translating it yields CASSPGTAEQY. The complete CDR3 reads CASSPGTAEQYF. The chain joins TRBV19 to TRBJ2-7; D may be TRBD1 or TRBD2 (5 bases each). The missing CDR3 end, 1 residue past where the read stops, is filled in from the germline J gene. The CDR3 sequence is 12 residues long. Between the trimmed V and J ends, which lost 4 bases and 7 bases, there was a span of 12 bases. From germline, CDR1 is FNHDT and CDR2 SITEND (reference sequence).

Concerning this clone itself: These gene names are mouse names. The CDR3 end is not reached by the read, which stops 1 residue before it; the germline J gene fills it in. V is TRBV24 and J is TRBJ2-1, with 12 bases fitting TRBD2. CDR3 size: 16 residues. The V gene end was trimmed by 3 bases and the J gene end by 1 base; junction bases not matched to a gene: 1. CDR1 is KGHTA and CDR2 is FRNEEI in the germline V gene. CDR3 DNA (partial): TGTGCCAGCAGTCTCGGACTGGGGGGGAACTATGCTGAGCAGTTC. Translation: CASSLGLGGNYAEQF. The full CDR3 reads CASSLGLGGNYAEQFF.